This TCR beta chain appears in the sequencing data of a study of beta chain features in type 1 diabetes. Study information: Patients looked much like healthy donors when it came to age, gender and cell yields.

The CDR3 loop spans 12 amino acids. Germline V gene data show CDR1 as MDHEN and CDR2 as SYDVKM. With V trimmed by 8 bases and J by 0 bases, 1 base remained unmatched. The study reverse transcribed the entire isolated RNA, so it sequenced expressed TCRB transcripts. Assay used: immunoSEQ multiplex PCR; TCRdb lists only in-frame clones, some missing. The data contain 860,000 or so clones, around a sixth of them seen just once; the ten biggest clones take up about 0.025%. A note on this clone: Its antigen remains unidentified.

Overall study findings and caveats: Compared with healthy donors, patients appeared to share more similar naive, central memory and regulatory TCRB repertoires.

The sequenced sample was naive CD4+ T cells from blood. This receptor was obtained from a woman aged 18-35 years in good health. The chain employs TRBV28 and TRBJ2-7; 7 positions match TRBD1. The CDR3 DNA reads TGTGCCAGCGGACAGGACTCCTACGAGCAGTACTTC. Translating it yields CASGQDSYEQYF.